The source of this TCR beta chain is a study of OX40 agonist ivuxolimab in advanced cancers. For the study at large: Three dose-escalation patients had partial responses: one with hepatocellular carcinoma and two with cutaneous melanoma.

Study-level results: Clones of CD4+ and CD8+ blood T cells grew by week 6 at doses of 0.1 to 3.0 mg/kg.

The CDR3 totals 15 residues. Germline V gene data show CDR1 as LGHNA and CDR2 as YSLEER. Trimming shortened V by 0 bases and J by 7 bases, and 13 bases separated the two germline ends. Using immunoSEQ multiplex PCR, the repertoire was profiled, and TCRdb retains in-frame clones only, with some absent. The data hold 69,000 or so clones, with approximately 82% observed a single time. Of note for this clone: As yet, its antigen is unknown.

This rearrangement joins TRBV4-3 to TRBJ2-1; D possibly corresponds to TRBD1 (6 bases). Source: CD4+ or CD8+ T cells sorted from blood, taken in a trial of the OX40 agonist ivuxolimab. The receptor's source is an adult with an advanced solid tumor such as melanoma, head and neck, liver or kidney cancer. CDR3 sequence (DNA): TGCGCCAGCAGCCAAGATCTCCAGGGGCGGAATGAGCAGTTCTTC. Translating gives CASSQDLQGRNEQFF.